This T cell receptor (beta chain) is drawn from a study of blood T cell repertoires in COVID-19. At the level of the study: COVID-19 samples from acute and convalescent phases originated in the United States, Italy and Spain. PBMCs, B-cell-depleted T cells, or T cells provided the cDNA or gDNA that made up the material.

Patients of the Seattle cohort, enrolled during active infection, were followed longitudinally. Original analysis: Scientists estimated how many nucleated cells there were by amplifying reference gene primers. The table came from immunoSEQ multiplex PCR; TCRdb's copy has only in-frame clones and leaves some out. V, J and clone size reflect that table, while D and trimming were determined from the DNA. The table has a few hundred thousand clones, about 90% seen once; the top ten hold around 0.98%. Germline lookup yields CDR1 MNHEY and CDR2 SMNVEV (reference sequence). This CDR3 spans 13 amino acids. The V and J ends lost 6 bases and 2 bases respectively, with 11 bases between them.

The source material was peripheral blood. J is TRBJ2-7 and V is TRBV27; D is unclear. The TCR originated in a woman aged 40 to 50 with COVID-19, enrolled during active disease. CDR3 sequence: CASRLAATYEQYF. DNA of the CDR3: TGTGCCAGCAGGCTGGCGGCCACCTACGAGCAGTACTTC.